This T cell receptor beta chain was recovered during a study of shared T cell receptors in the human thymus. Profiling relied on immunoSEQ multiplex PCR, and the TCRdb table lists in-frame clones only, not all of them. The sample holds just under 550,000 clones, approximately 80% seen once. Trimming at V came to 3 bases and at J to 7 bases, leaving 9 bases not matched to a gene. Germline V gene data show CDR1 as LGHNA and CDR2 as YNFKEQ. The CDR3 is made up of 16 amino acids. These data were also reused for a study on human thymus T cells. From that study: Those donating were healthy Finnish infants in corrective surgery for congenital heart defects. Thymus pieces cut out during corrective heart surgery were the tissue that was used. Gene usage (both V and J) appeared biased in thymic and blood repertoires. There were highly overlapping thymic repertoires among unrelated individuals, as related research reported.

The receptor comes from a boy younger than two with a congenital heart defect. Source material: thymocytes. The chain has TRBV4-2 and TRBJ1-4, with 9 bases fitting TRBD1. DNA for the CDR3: TGTGCCAGCAGCCACTCCGGGACAGGGTCGGTTGAAAAACTGTTTTTT. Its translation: CASSHSGTGSVEKLFF.